This TCR beta chain is from a study of blood T cell repertoires in COVID-19. Study-wide context: The cDNA or gDNA used as material had been derived from T cells, B-cell-depleted T cells, or PBMCs.

Repertoires were generated with immunoSEQ multiplex PCR, while TCRdb's copy carries only in-frame clones and drops some. Among 150,000 to 200,000 clones, over 75% were seen once, and the ten largest hold about 8.4%. A note on this clone: Other nucleotide sequences in the sample specify the same CDR3.

Participants came from some 26 US areas, aged roughly 18 to 95 years. Losses at the gene ends were 2 bases for V and 0 bases for J; bases not matched to a gene: 1. CDR3 length: 16 amino acids. Germline V gene data show CDR1 as SGDLS and CDR2 as YYNGEE. The sample comprised PBMCs or T cells enriched from blood (not recorded which). The receptor was derived from a young woman who had recovered from COVID-19. The gene calls are TRBV9 and TRBJ2-1; 11 positions agree with TRBD2. The CDR3 loop is CASSVGLAVSYNEQFF. The DNA for the CDR3 is TGTGCCAGCAGCGTGGGACTAGCGGTCTCCTACAATGAGCAGTTCTTC.